Following are 19 T cell receptor beta chains from one sample sequenced in a study of T-cell memory formation after mild COVID-19. TCRdb passed the 5' RACE reads through MiXCR, listing each CDR3 protein once. The table lists around 250,000 distinct CDR3 sequences, about a sixth of them singletons. The sequenced sample was PBMCs or a T cell subset sorted from them (not recorded which). Every receptor here comes from a man younger than 35 who had mild COVID-19 (a few samples of this study predate the infection). Cell type and time point are not known.

The rearrangement links TRBV9 to TRBJ1-1; D unresolved. Trimming removed 4 bases at V and 2 bases at J, with 12 bases between. The CDR3 is 14 amino acids. The germline V gene has CDR1 SGDLS and CDR2 YYNGEE. The DNA for the CDR3 is TGTGCCAGCAGCAAAAGGTCGGGAAACACTGAAGCTTTCTTT. Protein product: CASSKRSGNTEAFF.

The V and J genes are TRBV7-2 and TRBJ1-6; the D gene is possibly TRBD1 (5 bases). V lost 5 bases and J 7 bases, leaving 15 bases between the germline ends. This CDR3 has 15 amino acids. The germline V gene encodes CDR1 SGHTA and CDR2 FQGNSA. In DNA, the CDR3 is TGTGCCAGCAGCCCACGTCAGGGTTCCAATTCACCCCTCCACTTT. It encodes CASSPRQGSNSPLHF.

The rearrangement uses TRBV9 and TRBJ1-2, with TRBD1 as a possible D gene (5 bases). The length of the CDR3 is 16 residues. V lost 3 bases to trimming and J lost 0 bases, with 15 bases between them. Germline V gene sequence: CDR1 SGDLS, CDR2 YYNGEE. CDR3 DNA: TGTGCCAGCAGCGGACCCGGGACGGCGGCTAACTATGGCTACACCTTC. Protein: CASSGPGTAANYGYTF.

This chain connects TRBV20-1 to TRBJ2-3; 9 bases match TRBD2. V dropped 2 bases and J dropped 5; count of bases not matched to a gene: 11. The CDR3 sequence is 16 residues long. Germline CDR1 is DFQATT and CDR2 is SNEGSKA (reference sequence). For the CDR3, the DNA is TGCAGTGCTAGAAGAGCGGGGGGCGACCGAGGAGATACGCAGTATTTT. This gives the protein CSARRAGGDRGDTQYF.

Here the CDR3 reads CASSFAGETNEQYV. CDR3 coding DNA: TGTGCCAGCAGTTTCGCAGGGGAGACCAACGAGCAGTACGTC. The gene calls are TRBV28 and TRBJ2-7, with TRBD1 as a possible D gene (6 bases). Germline CDR1 MDHEN, CDR2 SYDVKM. The CDR3 covers 14 residues. V dropped 3 bases and J dropped 5 bases, with 14 bases sitting between them.

Ten or more counts support this clonotype. The chain employs TRBV7-9 and TRBJ2-7; D remains ambiguous. Trimming stripped 2 bases from V and 6 bases from J, with 11 bases between. The CDR3 contains 13 residues. CDR1 and CDR2 (germline): SEHNR, FQNEAQ (reference sequence). The CDR3 nucleotides are TGTGCCAGCAGCTTACTGGTTTGGAGCGAGCAGTACTTC. It translates to CASSLLVWSEQYF.

This clonotype was counted only a few times. The chain combines TRBV20-1 with TRBJ1-1; D unclear. Between the trimmed V and J ends, which lost 1 base and 2 bases, there was a span of 8 bases. Germline loops: CDR1 DFQATT, CDR2 SNEGSKA (reference sequence). The CDR3 totals 13 residues. In DNA, the CDR3 is TGCAGTGCTAGAGCGGCGGCCAACACTGAAGCTTTCTTT. Translating it yields CSARAAANTEAFF.

This clonotype has only a few counts. V and J are TRBV7-2 and TRBJ1-1; D is uncertain. V gave up 5 bases and J gave up 1 base, with 14 bases separating them. Germline V gives CDR1 SGHTA, CDR2 FQGNSA. This CDR3 is built from 15 residues. Here the CDR3 reads CASSPDTFRNTEAFF. CDR3 bases: TGTGCCAGCAGCCCCGACACCTTCCGGAACACTGAAGCTTTCTTT.

As to this clonotype: One end of the junction is discordant with germline, which a read error may explain. The chain employs TRBV2 and TRBJ2-5; 7 positions agree with TRBD2. Germline lookup yields CDR1 SNHLY and CDR2 FYNNEI. The CDR3 loop spans 14 amino acids. The chain's CDR3 is CASGEDGLDVGQYF. Here the CDR3 DNA reads TGTGCCAGCGGTGAGGACGGACTAGACGTGGGCCAGTACTTC.

This clonotype has only a few counts. The genes are TRBV6-5 and TRBJ2-3, with D perhaps matching TRBD2 (5 bases). Between the trimmed V and J ends, which lost 5 bases and 2 bases, there was a span of 14 bases. This CDR3 has 15 residues. Germline V gene data show CDR1 as MNHEY and CDR2 as SVGAGI. The CDR3: CASSSYGVLTDTQYF. Here the CDR3 DNA reads TGTGCCAGCAGTAGTTACGGGGTGCTCACAGATACGCAGTATTTT.

This clonotype has at least ten counts. The chain links TRBV4-3 to TRBJ2-3, with 8 nucleotides matching TRBD2. The CDR3 spans 16 residues. Per germline, CDR1 LGHNA and CDR2 YSLEER. Unmatched junction bases numbered 5, after V lost 1 base and J lost 2 bases. CDR3 in amino acids: CASSQGLAGATDTQYF. Written as DNA, the CDR3 is TGCGCCAGCAGCCAAGGGCTAGCGGGCGCCACAGATACGCAGTATTTT.

This clonotype was seen ten or more times. The J gene is TRBJ2-1, the V gene TRBV7-9; D remains ambiguous. The V end was cut by 1 base, the J end by 0 bases, with 13 bases between. This CDR3 is built from 17 residues. Germline CDR1 SEHNR, CDR2 FQNEAQ (reference sequence). Written as DNA, the CDR3 is TGTGCCAGCAGCTTAGAGGCAGCCGGTAGCTCCTACAATGAGCAGTTCTTC. Translated, it gives CASSLEAAGSSYNEQFF. The full variable domain, in which reference TRBV7-9 and TRBJ2-1 provide the parts outside the CDR3, is DTGVSQNPRHKITKRGQNVTFRCDPISEHNRLYWYRQTLGQGPEFLTYFQNEAQLEKSRLLSDRFSAERPKGSFSTLEIQRTEQGDSAMYLCASSLEAAGSSYNEQFFGPGTRLTVL.

This clonotype was counted ten times or more. The chain employs TRBV7-9 and TRBJ2-1; the D gene is possibly TRBD2 (6 bases). Between the trimmed V and J ends, which lost 7 bases and 6 bases, there was a span of 13 bases. The length of the CDR3 is 13 residues. Germline lookup yields CDR1 SEHNR and CDR2 FQNEAQ (reference sequence). The CDR3 spells CASMEGGFNEQFF. In nucleotides, the CDR3 is TGTGCCAGCATGGAGGGTGGGTTCAATGAGCAGTTCTTC.

This chain links TRBV20-1 with TRBJ1-2; D call uncertain. Germline CDR1 reads DFQATT; CDR2 reads SNEGSKA (reference sequence). Trimming took 0 bases from V and 8 from J, leaving 10 bases between them. The CDR3 length is 12 residues. CDR3 nucleotides: TGCAGTGCTAGAGATTTGGCGTCCGGCTACACCTTC. Translation: CSARDLASGYTF.

The chain couples TRBV4-1 to TRBJ2-3, with no clear D. This CDR3 is 12 amino acids long. Between the trimmed V and J ends, which lost 1 base and 6 bases, there was a span of 5 bases. The germline CDR1 and CDR2 sequences are MGHRA and YSYEKL. The CDR3 nucleotides read TGCGCCAGCAGCCAAGTGATTGATACGCAGTATTTT. This codes for CASSQVIDTQYF.

In its sample, this clonotype was seen a few times. The chain carries TRBV6-5 and TRBJ2-2, with D uncertain. Looked up from germline, CDR1 is MNHEY and CDR2 is SVGAGI. This CDR3 is 12 amino acids long. With 2 bases removed from V and 6 bases from J, the gap between germline ends came to 4 bases. The CDR3 is CASSYGAGELFF. The CDR3 nucleotides are TGTGCCAGCAGTTACGGGGCCGGGGAGCTGTTTTTT.

This clonotype came up a few times. The chain links TRBV7-2 to TRBJ1-5, with D possibly TRBD1 on 5 matching bases. The CDR3 consists of 14 residues. Trimming took 5 bases from V and 2 from J, leaving 10 bases between them. The V gene's germline CDR1 is SGHTA and CDR2 FQGNSA. The CDR3 sequence: CASSPFRGNQPQHF. CDR3 nucleotides: TGTGCCAGCAGCCCCTTCAGGGGCAATCAGCCCCAGCATTTT.

Only a few counts were recorded for this clonotype. The genes are TRBV20-1 and TRBJ2-3; no reliable D call. The CDR3 loop spans 11 amino acids. With 6 bases removed from V and 5 bases from J, the gap between germline ends came to 9 bases. CDR1 is DFQATT, CDR2 SNEGSKA, per germline (reference sequence). The CDR3 spells CSATPGDTQYF. DNA for the CDR3: TGCAGTGCCACACCAGGAGATACGCAGTATTTT.

The rearrangement uses TRBV7-3 and TRBJ2-1; 10 bases match TRBD1. Unmatched junction bases numbered 13, after V lost 5 bases and J lost 9 bases. The CDR3 totals 16 residues. Germline V gene data show CDR1 as SGHTA and CDR2 as FQGTGA. The CDR3, as DNA: TGTGCCAGCAGCCCCTTAGGTGACAGGGGGCGAGGTGAGCAGTTCTTC. This gives the protein CASSPLGDRGRGEQFF. Variable domain in full (rest from reference TRBV7-3 and TRBJ2-1): GAGVSQTPSNKVTEKGKYVELRCDPISGHTALYWYRQSLGQGPEFLIYFQGTGAADDSGLPNDRFFAVRPEGSVSTLKIQRTERGDSAVYLCASSPLGDRGRGEQFFGPGTRLTVL.